These 32 T cell receptor beta chains were all obtained from the same sample, sequenced in a study of sequential checkpoint blockade in melanoma. Generated by immunoSEQ multiplex PCR, the TCRdb table keeps only in-frame clones and is missing some. The sample contains roughly 10,000 clones, about three fifths of which appear only once. Treatment of the sample: randomized to nivolumab then ipilimumab (arm A) or the reverse (arm B). The sequenced sample was CD8+ T cells sorted from blood (inferred from file names), obtained from a patient given nivolumab and ipilimumab in sequence. The source is a human donor with melanoma.

This clone has just one count. The chain carries TRBV18 and TRBJ2-7; D is perhaps TRBD2 (6 bases). The V end was cut by 2 bases, the J end by 7 bases, with 18 bases between. The CDR3 covers 15 residues. Germline-derived CDR1 and CDR2 are KGHSH and LQKENI. The DNA of the CDR3 is TGTGCCAGCTCACCAGCGGGATCTCCAACGGATGAGCAGTACTTC. This encodes CASSPAGSPTDEQYF.

This clone was found a few times. The rearrangement links TRBV7-9 to TRBJ2-7; TRBD2 might be the D (6 bases). CDR1 is SEHNR, CDR2 FQNEAQ, per germline (reference sequence). CDR3 length equals 15 residues. V lost 1 base and J lost 5, with 15 bases in between. CDR3 sequence reads: CASSLEMGGRNEQYF. The CDR3 bases are TGTGCCAGCAGCTTAGAAATGGGAGGACGAAACGAGCAGTACTTC.

V usage is TRBV11-1 and J usage is TRBJ1-5; weak D call: TRBD1 (5 bases). There are 13 residues in the CDR3. The V end was cut by 6 bases, the J end by 3 bases, with 9 bases between. Germline V CDR1 and CDR2: SGHAT, FQDESV (reference sequence). CDR3 loop: CASSRGANQPQHF. The CDR3 region has the DNA TGTGCCAGCAGTAGGGGTGCCAATCAGCCCCAGCATTTT.

The chain is built from TRBV4-3 and TRBJ1-1; D gene uncertain. This CDR3 region has 15 residues. Germline CDR1 and CDR2: LGHNA and YSLEER. V lost 0 bases, J lost 4 bases, and 12 bases lay in between. The CDR3 region is CASSQDPSGITEAFF. The CDR3 nucleotides read TGCGCCAGCAGCCAAGATCCCAGCGGGATCACTGAAGCTTTCTTT.

V gene TRBV28 combines with J gene TRBJ2-5; D may be TRBD2 (6 bases). The CDR3 length is 13 residues. V lost 3 bases, J lost 2 bases, and 7 bases lay in between. The germline CDR1 and CDR2 sequences are MDHEN and SYDVKM. The CDR3 is CASSLGGQETQYF. Written as DNA, the CDR3 is TGTGCCAGCAGTTTGGGGGGACAAGAGACCCAGTACTTC.

This chain connects TRBV13 to TRBJ2-1; 8 positions match TRBD2. V lost 5 bases to trimming and J lost 10 bases; unmatched junction nucleotides: 19. Germline CDR1 is PRHDT and CDR2 is FYEKMQ (reference sequence). The CDR3 totals 17 residues. The CDR3: CASSTLLGSGKLVEQFF. The CDR3 nucleotides are TGTGCCAGCAGCACCCTCTTGGGTAGCGGGAAGCTGGTCGAGCAGTTCTTC. Complete variable domain (other parts from reference TRBV13 and TRBJ2-1): AAGVIQSPRHLIKEKRETATLKCYPIPRHDTVYWYQQGPGQDPQFLISFYEKMQSDKGSIPDRFSAQQFSDYHSELNMSSLELGDSALYFCASSTLLGSGKLVEQFFGPGTRLTVL.

V usage is TRBV7-9 and J usage is TRBJ2-5; 7 bases map to TRBD1. Trimming at V came to 5 bases and at J to 4 bases, leaving 10 bases not matched to a gene. CDR1 and CDR2 (germline): SEHNR, FQNEAQ (reference sequence). The CDR3 length is 15 residues. The CDR3 DNA reads TGTGCCAGCAGCACCAACAGGGGTAGAGGAGAGACCCAGTACTTC. This encodes CASSTNRGRGETQYF.

V is TRBV5-1 and J is TRBJ2-4; 12 nucleotides align to TRBD2. Germline V gene lookup returns CDR1 SGHRS and CDR2 YFSETQ. J gave up 8 bases and V 0 bases, and 6 bases lay outside the gene matches. The CDR3 is 16 amino acids. This CDR3 reads CASSLATSGSGDIQYF. CDR3 sequence (DNA): TGCGCCAGCAGCTTGGCGACTAGCGGGAGTGGGGACATTCAGTACTTC. Drawing the rest from reference TRBV5-1 and TRBJ2-4, the complete variable domain is KAGVTQTPRYLIKTRGQQVTLSCSPISGHRSVSWYQQTPGQGLQFLFEYFSETQRNKGNFPGRFSGRQFSNSRSEMNVSTLELGDSALYLCASSLATSGSGDIQYFGAGTRLSVL.

The CDR3 coding sequence is TGTGCCAGCAGCGCCAGCAGGGACACCGGGGAGCTGTTTTTT. This sequence encodes CASSASRDTGELFF. This rearrangement joins TRBV7-9 to TRBJ2-2, with TRBD1 as a possible D gene (5 bases). CDR3 length: 14 amino acids. Germline V CDR1 and CDR2: SEHNR, FQNEAQ (reference sequence). Trimming left V 5 bases short and J 3 bases short, with 10 bases between.

The V and J genes are TRBV6-5 and TRBJ1-1; 7 nucleotides match TRBD1. The V gene end was trimmed by 4 bases and the J gene end by 2 bases; junction bases not matched to a gene: 7. There are 15 residues in the CDR3. From germline, CDR1 is MNHEY and CDR2 SVGAGI. This chain's CDR3 is CASSLRQGDNTEAFF. CDR3 DNA: TGTGCCAGCAGTTTACGGCAGGGGGACAACACTGAAGCTTTCTTT.

This clone was seen a handful of times. The chain is built from TRBV6-5 and TRBJ2-1; D perhaps matches TRBD1 (6 bases). Germline CDR1 reads MNHEY; CDR2 reads SVGAGI. The CDR3 length is 14 residues. Trimming stripped 4 bases from V and 3 bases from J, with 10 bases between. In nucleotides, the CDR3 is TGTGCCAGCAGTTTCGGACAGTACTACAATGAGCAGTTCTTC. This translates into CASSFGQYYNEQFF.

V and J are TRBV30 and TRBJ2-3; 9 nucleotides agree with TRBD2. Germline CDR1 and CDR2: GTSNPN and SVGIG (reference sequence). The CDR3 sequence is 15 residues long. J gave up 3 bases and V 2 bases, and 6 bases lay outside the gene matches. The CDR3 loop is CAWSPLGLATDTQYF. In DNA form, the CDR3 reads TGTGCCTGGAGTCCCCTAGGACTAGCGACAGATACGCAGTATTTT.

This clone occurred once. J is TRBJ2-1 and V is TRBV7-9, with 11 bases fitting TRBD1. The V gene end was trimmed by 6 bases and the J gene end by 4 bases; junction bases not matched to a gene: 5. The CDR3 totals 15 residues. Germline CDR1 and CDR2: SEHNR and FQNEAQ (reference sequence). The CDR3 protein is CASRPGQGAYNEQFF. The CDR3 DNA follows: TGTGCCAGCAGACCAGGACAGGGGGCATACAATGAGCAGTTCTTC. Variable domain in full (rest from reference TRBV7-9 and TRBJ2-1): DTGVSQNPRHKITKRGQNVTFRCDPISEHNRLYWYRQTLGQGPEFLTYFQNEAQLEKSRLLSDRFSAERPKGSFSTLEIQRTEQGDSAMYLCASRPGQGAYNEQFFGPGTRLTVL.

This clone was seen more than once but under ten times. The rearrangement joins TRBV19 to TRBJ2-2; 8 bases are shared with TRBD2. The CDR3 extends over 13 amino acids. Unmatched junction bases numbered 7, after V lost 3 bases and J lost 13 bases. Germline V CDR1 and CDR2: LNHDA, SQIVND (reference sequence). CDR3: CASSIGAGAALFF. CDR3 nucleotides: TGTGCCAGTAGTATCGGAGCGGGAGCGGCGCTGTTTTTT.

This clone was detected only a few times. The CDR3 spells CASSIMGSSDEQYF. CDR3 nucleotides: TGTGCCAGTAGTATAATGGGGAGTTCGGACGAGCAGTACTTC. The chain links TRBV19 to TRBJ2-7; D possibly corresponds to TRBD2 (5 bases). The CDR3 is 14 amino acids. V was cut by 2 bases and J by 5 bases, with 13 bases left in between. Per the germline V gene, CDR1 is LNHDA and CDR2 is SQIVND (reference sequence). The entire variable domain, with the rest obtained from reference TRBV19 and TRBJ2-7, is as follows: DGGITQSPKYLFRKEGQNVTLSCEQNLNHDAMYWYRQDPGQGLRLIYYSQIVNDFQKGDIAEGYSVSREKKESFPLTVTSAQKNPTAFYLCASSIMGSSDEQYFGPGTRLTVT.

The chain recombines TRBV28 with TRBJ1-1; TRBD1 matches at 7 bases. CDR1 and CDR2 (germline): MDHEN, SYDVKM. Losses at the gene ends were 3 bases for V and 1 base for J; bases not matched to a gene: 2. This CDR3 region has 14 residues. CDR3 in DNA: TGTGCCAGCAGTTTCGGGACAGAGAACACTGAAGCTTTCTTT. Its translation is CASSFGTENTEAFF. Full variable domain (remainder filled in from reference TRBV28 and TRBJ1-1): DVKVTQSSRYLVKRTGEKVFLECVQDMDHENMFWYRQDPGLGLRLIYFSYDVKMKEKGDIPEGYSVSREKKERFSLILESASTNQTSMYLCASSFGTENTEAFFGQGTRLTVV.

In this sample, this clone turned up a few times. Just one base apart from a much larger clone, this may be a read error. The chain couples TRBV30 to TRBJ2-7, with TRBD2 matching 8 bases. Germline loops: CDR1 GTSNPN, CDR2 SVGIG (reference sequence). Losses at the gene ends were 4 bases for V and 7 bases for J; bases not matched to a gene: 9. CDR3 length: 13 residues. The CDR3 here is CAWTLGLGDEQYF. CDR3 DNA: TGTGCCTGGACCCTGGGACTAGGCGATGAGCAGTACTTC.

CDR3 coding DNA: TGTGCCAGCTCACTAGTCGGGTCTAGCGGAGACAACCAAGAGACCCAGTACTTC. It specifies CASSLVGSSGDNQETQYF. The J gene is TRBJ2-5, the V gene TRBV18, with 7 bases matching TRBD2. Germline assignment: CDR1 KGHSH and CDR2 LQKENI. The CDR3 sequence is 18 residues long. J was trimmed by 0 bases and V by 4 bases; bases with no gene match: 14.

This sequence joins TRBV11-2 and TRBJ2-3, with TRBD1 identical over 8 bases. There are 16 residues in the CDR3. Germline V gives CDR1 SGHAT, CDR2 FQNNGV. Trimming at V came to 5 bases and at J to 1 base, leaving 8 bases not matched to a gene. CDR3 sequence (DNA): TGTGCCAGCAGCCCCCAGGGGGCTTTTGGCACAGATACGCAGTATTTT. It is translated as CASSPQGAFGTDTQYF.

This clone was seen a few times. The chain is built from TRBV19 and TRBJ2-1, with 14 bases matching TRBD2. V lost 5 bases, J lost 7 bases, and 7 bases stayed unmatched. The CDR3 runs to 16 residues. Germline lookup yields CDR1 LNHDA and CDR2 SQIVND (reference sequence). The CDR3 sequence is CASSAGLAGAWNEQFF. CDR3 DNA sequence: TGTGCCAGTAGTGCGGGACTAGCGGGAGCGTGGAATGAGCAGTTCTTC.

This sequence joins TRBV4-3 and TRBJ1-1; D remains ambiguous. This CDR3 spans 14 amino acids. CDR1 and CDR2 from the germline V gene are LGHNA and YSLEER. V was clipped by 0 bases and J by 1 base, with 6 bases between them. CDR3 in amino acids: CASSQETANTEAFF. The CDR3 coding sequence is TGCGCCAGCAGCCAAGAAACAGCGAACACTGAAGCTTTCTTT.

This clone appeared a few times. This chain uses TRBV27 with TRBJ2-4; 8 nucleotides line up with TRBD1. Looked up from germline, CDR1 is MNHEY and CDR2 is SMNVEV (reference sequence). J lost 5 bases, V lost 5 bases, and 5 bases had no gene match. The CDR3 sequence is 14 residues long. This chain's CDR3 is CASSPGQGENIQYF. In nucleotides, the CDR3 is TGTGCCAGCAGTCCCGGACAGGGCGAAAACATTCAGTACTTC.

This clone showed up just a few times. This chain links TRBV2 with TRBJ1-5; D is unclear. Germline CDR1 reads SNHLY; CDR2 reads FYNNEI. Trimming stripped 7 bases from V and 6 bases from J, with 16 bases between. This CDR3 has 14 residues. The CDR3 DNA reads TGTGCCAGCACCCTAGACCCGGTCGGTCAGCCCCAGCATTTT. Its protein product is CASTLDPVGQPQHF. Together with reference TRBV2 and TRBJ1-5, the CDR3 gives the full variable domain: EPEVTQTPSHQVTQMGQEVILRCVPISNHLYFYWYRQILGQKVEFLVSFYNNEISEKSEIFDDQFSVERPDGSNFTLKIRSTKLEDSAMYFCASTLDPVGQPQHFGDGTRLSIL.

CDR3 nucleotides: TGTGCCAGCAGTTTATCGGCTAGCGGGAGCTACGAGCAGTACTTC. Its protein product is CASSLSASGSYEQYF. The gene calls are TRBV28 and TRBJ2-7; 10 bases line up with TRBD2. CDR3 size: 15 residues. Germline values: CDR1 MDHEN, CDR2 SYDVKM. J lost 3 bases, V lost 1 base, and 3 bases had no gene match.

The chain has TRBV28 and TRBJ1-6; 7 bases fit TRBD1. The V segment lost 3 bases and the J segment 7 bases; nucleotides outside the gene matches: 12. The CDR3 extends over 17 amino acids. The germline CDR1 and CDR2 sequences are MDHEN and SYDVKM. The CDR3, as DNA: TGTGCCAGCAGTTTGTCCCAACTGACAGGGCTGAATTCACCCCTCCACTTT. It is translated as CASSLSQLTGLNSPLHF.

This clone appeared a single time. V and J are TRBV28 and TRBJ1-1; D possibly corresponds to TRBD1 (5 bases). The CDR3 extends over 14 amino acids. CDR1 is MDHEN and CDR2 is SYDVKM in the germline V gene. V lost 1 base and J lost 8, with 14 bases in between. The CDR3 spells CASSLLQDQREAFF. CDR3 DNA: TGTGCCAGCAGTTTATTACAGGACCAGAGGGAAGCTTTCTTT.

Only one count was recorded for this clone. The rearrangement uses TRBV5-6 and TRBJ2-1, with TRBD1 identical over 8 bases. This CDR3 region has 16 residues. With V trimmed by 1 base and J by 0 bases, 3 bases remained unmatched. Germline values: CDR1 SGHDT, CDR2 YYEEEE. The CDR3 is CASSLTGGVSYNEQFF. The CDR3 coding sequence is TGTGCCAGCAGCTTGACAGGGGGTGTCTCCTACAATGAGCAGTTCTTC.

The chain joins TRBV7-6 to TRBJ2-5, with 10 nucleotides matching TRBD2. The germline gives CDR1 SGHVS, CDR2 FNYEAQ. This CDR3 comprises 16 residues. With V trimmed by 1 base and J by 1 base, 3 bases remained unmatched. As DNA, the CDR3 is TGTGCCAGCAGCTTAGGAGCGGGAGGGTTCCAAGAGACCCAGTACTTC. Its translation is CASSLGAGGFQETQYF. Together with reference TRBV7-6 and TRBJ2-5, the CDR3 gives the full variable domain: GAGVSQSPRYKVTKRGQDVALRCDPISGHVSLYWYRQALGQGPEFLTYFNYEAQQDKSGLPNDRFSAERPEGSISTLTIQRTEQRDSAMYRCASSLGAGGFQETQYFGPGTRLLVL.

The chain links TRBV4-1 to TRBJ1-4; 9 nucleotides line up with TRBD1. V was clipped by 0 bases and J by 8 bases; unmatched bases: 7. This CDR3 contains 16 residues. The germline CDR1 and CDR2 sequences are MGHRA and YSYEKL. CDR3 in DNA: TGCGCCAGCAGCCAAGAGGGGACAGGGAGGAGAGAAAAACTGTTTTTT. Its translation is CASSQEGTGRREKLFF.

The chain is built from TRBV15 and TRBJ2-1; 7 nucleotides agree with TRBD2. CDR1 and CDR2 from the germline V gene are LNHNV and YYDKDF (reference sequence). The length of the CDR3 is 15 residues. The junction had 7 bases not matched to a gene; V was cut back by 5 bases and J by 3 bases. DNA of the CDR3: TGTGCCACCAGCCTTGGGGGGGACCACTACAATGAGCAGTTCTTC. Its protein is CATSLGGDHYNEQFF.

The J gene is TRBJ2-7, the V gene TRBV6-6, with TRBD2 matching 11 bases. The CDR3 consists of 13 residues. Germline V gene sequence: CDR1 MNHNY, CDR2 SVGAGI (reference sequence). V gave up 6 bases and J gave up 6 bases; unmatched junction bases: 4. The CDR3, as DNA: TGTGCCAGCAGACTAGCGGGAGTGGGCGAGCAGTACTTC. Its protein is CASRLAGVGEQYF.

The chain joins TRBV7-6 to TRBJ2-2, with 12 bases identical to TRBD2. This CDR3 is 16 amino acids long. V shed 5 bases, J shed 4 bases, and the junction held 5 bases outside the gene matches. Germline assignment: CDR1 SGHVS and CDR2 FNYEAQ. CDR3 sequence (DNA): TGTGCCAGCAGCCCCCAGACTAGCGGGAGCACCGGGGAGCTGTTTTTT. Its translation is CASSPQTSGSTGELFF. The variable domain in full, completed from reference TRBV7-6 and TRBJ2-2, reads GAGVSQSPRYKVTKRGQDVALRCDPISGHVSLYWYRQALGQGPEFLTYFNYEAQQDKSGLPNDRFSAERPEGSISTLTIQRTEQRDSAMYRCASSPQTSGSTGELFFGEGSRLTVL.